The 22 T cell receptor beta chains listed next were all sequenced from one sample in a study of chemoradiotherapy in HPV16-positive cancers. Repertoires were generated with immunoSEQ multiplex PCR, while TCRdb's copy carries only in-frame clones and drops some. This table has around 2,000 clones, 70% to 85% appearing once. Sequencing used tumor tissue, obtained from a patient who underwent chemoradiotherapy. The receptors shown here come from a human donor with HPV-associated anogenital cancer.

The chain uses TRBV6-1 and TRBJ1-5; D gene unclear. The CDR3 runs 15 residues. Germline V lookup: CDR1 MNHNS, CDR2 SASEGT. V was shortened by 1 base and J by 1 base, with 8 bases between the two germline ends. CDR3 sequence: CASSEVSGSNQPQHF. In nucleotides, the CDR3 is TGTGCCAGCAGTGAAGTTTCGGGAAGCAATCAGCCCCAGCATTTT.

Here the CDR3 reads CASNGGANTEAFF. CDR3 nucleotide sequence: TGTGCCAGCAATGGGGGGGCGAACACTGAAGCTTTCTTT. The V call is TRBV28, the J call TRBJ1-1, with D possibly being TRBD1 (6 bases). This CDR3 comprises 13 residues. Germline V gives CDR1 MDHEN, CDR2 SYDVKM. V was pared by 7 bases and J by 1 base, with 10 bases between.

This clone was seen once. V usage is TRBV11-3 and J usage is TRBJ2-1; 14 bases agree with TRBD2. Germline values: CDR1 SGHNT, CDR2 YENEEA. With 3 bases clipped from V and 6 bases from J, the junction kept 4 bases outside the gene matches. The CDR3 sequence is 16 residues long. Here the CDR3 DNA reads TGTGCCAGCAGCTTGGGGACTAGCGGGAGATTCAATGAGCAGTTCTTC. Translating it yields CASSLGTSGRFNEQFF. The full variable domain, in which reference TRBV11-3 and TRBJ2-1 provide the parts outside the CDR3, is EAGVVQSPRYKIIEKKQPVAFWCNPISGHNTLYWYLQNLGQGPELLIRYENEEAVDDSQLPKDRFSAERLKGVDSTLKIQPAELGDSAVYLCASSLGTSGRFNEQFFGPGTRLTVL.

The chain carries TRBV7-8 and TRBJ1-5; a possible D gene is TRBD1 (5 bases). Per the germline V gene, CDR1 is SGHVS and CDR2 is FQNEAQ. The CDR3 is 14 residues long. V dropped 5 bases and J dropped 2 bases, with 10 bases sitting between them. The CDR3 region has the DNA TGTGCCAGCAGCGGGGGGATCGGCAATCAGCCCCAGCATTTT. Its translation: CASSGGIGNQPQHF.

As DNA, the CDR3 is TGTGCCAGCAGCCCGGGGGACAGGGGCTCTGGGGCCAACGTCCTGACTTTC. It encodes CASSPGDRGSGANVLTF. The rearrangement joins TRBV9 to TRBJ2-6; 10 nucleotides align to TRBD1. The V segment lost 4 bases and the J segment 0 bases; nucleotides outside the gene matches: 4. This CDR3 is 17 amino acids long. Germline V CDR1 and CDR2: SGDLS, YYNGEE. The whole variable domain, filled in from reference TRBV9 and TRBJ2-6, reads DSGVTQTPKHLITATGQRVTLRCSPRSGDLSVYWYQQSLDQGLQFLIQYYNGEERAKGNILERFSAQQFPDLHSELNLSSLELGDSALYFCASSPGDRGSGANVLTFGAGSRLTVL.

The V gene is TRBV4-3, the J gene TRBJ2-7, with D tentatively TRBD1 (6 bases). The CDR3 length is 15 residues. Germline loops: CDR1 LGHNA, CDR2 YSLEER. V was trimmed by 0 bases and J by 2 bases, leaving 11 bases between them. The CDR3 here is CASSQDRGATYEQYF. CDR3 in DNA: TGCGCCAGCAGCCAAGACAGGGGCGCTACCTACGAGCAGTACTTC.

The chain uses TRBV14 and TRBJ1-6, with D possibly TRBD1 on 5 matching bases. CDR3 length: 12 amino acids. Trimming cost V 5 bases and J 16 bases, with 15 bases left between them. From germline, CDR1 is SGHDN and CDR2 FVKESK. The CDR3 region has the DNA TGTGCCAGCAGCTCGGGACCGACATCTCTCCACTTT. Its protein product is CASSSGPTSLHF.

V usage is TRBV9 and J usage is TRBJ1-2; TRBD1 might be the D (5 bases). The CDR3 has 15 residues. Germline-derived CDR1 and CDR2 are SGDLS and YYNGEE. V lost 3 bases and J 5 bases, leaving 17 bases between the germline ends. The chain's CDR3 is CASSGSGTLIYGYTF. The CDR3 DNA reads TGTGCCAGCAGCGGATCGGGGACTCTCATATATGGCTACACCTTC.

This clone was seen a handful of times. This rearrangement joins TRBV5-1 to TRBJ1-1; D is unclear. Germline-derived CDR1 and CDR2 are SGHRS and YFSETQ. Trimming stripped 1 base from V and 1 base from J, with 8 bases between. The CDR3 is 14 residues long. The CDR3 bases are TGCGCCAGCAGCTTGTACGCGGGGAACACTGAAGCTTTCTTT. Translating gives CASSLYAGNTEAFF.

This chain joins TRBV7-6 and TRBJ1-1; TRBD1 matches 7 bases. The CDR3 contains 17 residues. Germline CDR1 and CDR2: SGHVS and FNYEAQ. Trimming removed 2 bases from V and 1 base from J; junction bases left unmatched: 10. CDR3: CASSLFIAGGENTEAFF. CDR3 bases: TGTGCCAGCAGCTTATTTATCGCAGGGGGTGAGAACACTGAAGCTTTCTTT. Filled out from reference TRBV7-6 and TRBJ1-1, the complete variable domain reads GAGVSQSPRYKVTKRGQDVALRCDPISGHVSLYWYRQALGQGPEFLTYFNYEAQQDKSGLPNDRFSAERPEGSISTLTIQRTEQRDSAMYRCASSLFIAGGENTEAFFGQGTRLTVV.

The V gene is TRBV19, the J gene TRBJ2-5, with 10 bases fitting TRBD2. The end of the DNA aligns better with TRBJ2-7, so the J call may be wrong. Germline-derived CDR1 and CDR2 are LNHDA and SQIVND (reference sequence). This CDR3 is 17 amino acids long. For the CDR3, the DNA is TGTGCCAGTAGCAGAAAAATTGGACTAGCGGTACCCTACGAGCAGTACTTC. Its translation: CASSRKIGLAVPYEQYF.

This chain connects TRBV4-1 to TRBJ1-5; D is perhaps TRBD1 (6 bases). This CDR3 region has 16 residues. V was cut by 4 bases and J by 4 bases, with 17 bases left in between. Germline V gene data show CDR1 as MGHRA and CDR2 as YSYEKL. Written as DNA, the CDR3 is TGCGCCAGCAGCCGCCTCAGTGGGCAGGGGAATCAGCCCCAGCATTTT. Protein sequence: CASSRLSGQGNQPQHF.

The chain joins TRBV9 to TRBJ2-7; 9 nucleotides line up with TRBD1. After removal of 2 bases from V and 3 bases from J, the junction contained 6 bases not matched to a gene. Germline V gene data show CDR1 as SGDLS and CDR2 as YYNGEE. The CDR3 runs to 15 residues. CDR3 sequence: CASSVEPGQGYEQYF. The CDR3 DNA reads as TGTGCCAGCAGCGTGGAGCCGGGACAGGGCTACGAGCAGTACTTC.

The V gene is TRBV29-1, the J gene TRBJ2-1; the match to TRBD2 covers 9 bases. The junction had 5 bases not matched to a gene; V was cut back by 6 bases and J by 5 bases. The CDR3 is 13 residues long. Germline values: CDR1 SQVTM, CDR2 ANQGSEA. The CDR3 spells CSVATSGNNEQFF. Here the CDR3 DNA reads TGCAGCGTCGCGACTAGCGGAAACAATGAGCAGTTCTTC.

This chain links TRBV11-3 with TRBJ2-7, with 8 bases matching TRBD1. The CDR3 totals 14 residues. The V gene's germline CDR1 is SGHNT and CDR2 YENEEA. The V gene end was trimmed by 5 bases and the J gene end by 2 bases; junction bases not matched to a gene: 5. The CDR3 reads CASSLGQGTYEQYF. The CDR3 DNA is TGTGCCAGCAGCCTTGGACAGGGAACCTACGAGCAGTACTTC.

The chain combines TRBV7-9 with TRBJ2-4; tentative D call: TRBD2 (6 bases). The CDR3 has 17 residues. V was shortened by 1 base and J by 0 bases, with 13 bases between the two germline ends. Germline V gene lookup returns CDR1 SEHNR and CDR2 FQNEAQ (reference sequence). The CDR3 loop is CASSLGSRGLAKNIQYF. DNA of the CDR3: TGTGCCAGCAGCTTAGGATCCCGGGGACTAGCCAAAAACATTCAGTACTTC.

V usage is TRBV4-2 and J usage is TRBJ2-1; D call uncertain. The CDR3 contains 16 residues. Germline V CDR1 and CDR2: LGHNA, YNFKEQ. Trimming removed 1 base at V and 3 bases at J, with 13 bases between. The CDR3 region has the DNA TGTGCCAGCAGCCAAGCGAGTACGATGATCTACAATGAGCAGTTCTTC. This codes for CASSQASTMIYNEQFF.

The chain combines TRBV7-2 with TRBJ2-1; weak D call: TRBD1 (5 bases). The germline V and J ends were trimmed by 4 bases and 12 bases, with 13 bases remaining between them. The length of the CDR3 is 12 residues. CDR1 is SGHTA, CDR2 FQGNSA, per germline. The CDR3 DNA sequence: TGTGCCAGCAGCTCGCAGACAGACGGGCAGTTCTTC. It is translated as CASSSQTDGQFF.

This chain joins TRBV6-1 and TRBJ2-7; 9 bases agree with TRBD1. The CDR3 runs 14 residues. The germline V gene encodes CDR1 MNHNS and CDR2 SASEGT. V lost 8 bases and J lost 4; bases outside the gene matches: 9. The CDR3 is CASQKDRGFYEQYF. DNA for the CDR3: TGTGCCAGCCAGAAGGACAGGGGTTTTTACGAGCAGTACTTC.

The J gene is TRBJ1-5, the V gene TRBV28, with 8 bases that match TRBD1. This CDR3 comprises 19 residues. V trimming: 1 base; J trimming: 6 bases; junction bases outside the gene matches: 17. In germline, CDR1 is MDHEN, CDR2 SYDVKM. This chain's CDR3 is CASSLLLVGGTGRGQPQHF. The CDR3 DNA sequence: TGTGCCAGCAGTTTATTGTTGGTGGGGGGGACAGGTCGCGGTCAGCCCCAGCATTTT.

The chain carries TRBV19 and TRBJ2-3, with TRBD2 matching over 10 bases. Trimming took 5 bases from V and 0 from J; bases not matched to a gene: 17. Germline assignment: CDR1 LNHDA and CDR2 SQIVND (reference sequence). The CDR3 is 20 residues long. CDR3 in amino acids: CASSPTKQGLAGASTDTQYF. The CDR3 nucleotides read TGTGCCAGTAGTCCAACTAAACAGGGCCTAGCGGGGGCTAGCACAGATACGCAGTATTTT.

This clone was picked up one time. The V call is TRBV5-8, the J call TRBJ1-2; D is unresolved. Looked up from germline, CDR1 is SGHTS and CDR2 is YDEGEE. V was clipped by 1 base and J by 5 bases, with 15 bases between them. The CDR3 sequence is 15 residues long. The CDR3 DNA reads TGTGCCAGCAGCTTGCGAATGACAACCATTTATGGCTACACCTTC. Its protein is CASSLRMTTIYGYTF.